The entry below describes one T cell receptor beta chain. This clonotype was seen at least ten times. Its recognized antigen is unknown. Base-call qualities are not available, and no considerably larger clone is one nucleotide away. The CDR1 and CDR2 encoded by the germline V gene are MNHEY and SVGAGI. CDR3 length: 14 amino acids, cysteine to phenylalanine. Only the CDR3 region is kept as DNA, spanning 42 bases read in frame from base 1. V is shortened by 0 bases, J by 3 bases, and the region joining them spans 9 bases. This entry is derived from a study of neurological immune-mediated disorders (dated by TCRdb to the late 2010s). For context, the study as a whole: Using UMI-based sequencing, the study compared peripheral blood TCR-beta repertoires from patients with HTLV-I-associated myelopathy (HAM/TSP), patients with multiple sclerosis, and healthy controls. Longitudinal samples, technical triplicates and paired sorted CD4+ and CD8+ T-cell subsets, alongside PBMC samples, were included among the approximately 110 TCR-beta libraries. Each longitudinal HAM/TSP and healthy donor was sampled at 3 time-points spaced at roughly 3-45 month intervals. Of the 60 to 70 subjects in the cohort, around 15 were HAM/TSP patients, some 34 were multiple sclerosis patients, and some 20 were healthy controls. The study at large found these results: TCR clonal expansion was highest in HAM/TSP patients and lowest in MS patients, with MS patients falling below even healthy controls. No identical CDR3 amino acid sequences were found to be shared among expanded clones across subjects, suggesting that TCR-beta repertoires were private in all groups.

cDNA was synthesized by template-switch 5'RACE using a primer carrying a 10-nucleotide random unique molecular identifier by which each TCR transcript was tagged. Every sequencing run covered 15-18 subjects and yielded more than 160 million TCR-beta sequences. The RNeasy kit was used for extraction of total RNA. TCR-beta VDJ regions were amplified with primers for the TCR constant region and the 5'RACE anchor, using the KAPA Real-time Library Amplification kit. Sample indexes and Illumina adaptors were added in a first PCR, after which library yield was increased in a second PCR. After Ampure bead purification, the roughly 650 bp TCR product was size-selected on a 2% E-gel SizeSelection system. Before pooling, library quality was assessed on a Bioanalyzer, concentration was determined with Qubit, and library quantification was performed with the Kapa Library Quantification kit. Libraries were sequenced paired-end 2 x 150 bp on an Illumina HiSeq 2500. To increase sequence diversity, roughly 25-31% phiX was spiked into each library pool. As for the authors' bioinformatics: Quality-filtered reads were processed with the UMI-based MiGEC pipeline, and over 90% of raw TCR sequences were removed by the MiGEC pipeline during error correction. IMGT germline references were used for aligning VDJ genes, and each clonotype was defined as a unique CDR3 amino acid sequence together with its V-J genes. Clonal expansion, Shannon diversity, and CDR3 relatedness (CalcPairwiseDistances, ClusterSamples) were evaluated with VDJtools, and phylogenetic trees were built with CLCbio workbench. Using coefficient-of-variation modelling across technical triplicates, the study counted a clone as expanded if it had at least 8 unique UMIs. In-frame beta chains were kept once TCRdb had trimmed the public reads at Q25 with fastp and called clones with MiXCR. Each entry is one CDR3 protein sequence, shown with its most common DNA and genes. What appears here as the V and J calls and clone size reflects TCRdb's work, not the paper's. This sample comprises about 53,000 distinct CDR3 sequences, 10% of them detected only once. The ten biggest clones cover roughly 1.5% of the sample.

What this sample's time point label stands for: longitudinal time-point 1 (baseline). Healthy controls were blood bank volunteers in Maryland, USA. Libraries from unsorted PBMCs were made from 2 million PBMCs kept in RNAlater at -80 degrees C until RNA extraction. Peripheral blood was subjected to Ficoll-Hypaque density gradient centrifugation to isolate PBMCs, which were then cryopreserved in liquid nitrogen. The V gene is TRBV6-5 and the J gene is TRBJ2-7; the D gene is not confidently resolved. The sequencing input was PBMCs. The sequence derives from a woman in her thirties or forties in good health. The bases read TGTGCCAGCAGTTACTCGATGGCGTACTACGAGCAGTACTTC. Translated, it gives CASSYSMAYYEQYF.